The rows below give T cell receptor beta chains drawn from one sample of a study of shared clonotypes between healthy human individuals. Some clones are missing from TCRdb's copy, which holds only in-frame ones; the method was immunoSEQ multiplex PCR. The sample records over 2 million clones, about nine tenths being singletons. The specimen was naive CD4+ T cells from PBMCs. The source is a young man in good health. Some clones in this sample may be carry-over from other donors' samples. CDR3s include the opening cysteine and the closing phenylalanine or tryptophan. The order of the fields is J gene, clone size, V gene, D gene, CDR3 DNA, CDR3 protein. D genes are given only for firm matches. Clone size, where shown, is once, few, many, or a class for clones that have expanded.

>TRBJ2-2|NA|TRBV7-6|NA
TGTGCCAGCAGCGTGCCGAACACCGGGGAGCTGTTTTTT
CASSVPNTGELFF
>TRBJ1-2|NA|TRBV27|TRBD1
TGTGCCAGCAGTGCCGGACAGGGGAGAGCTAACTATGGCTACACCTTC
CASSAGQGRANYGYTF
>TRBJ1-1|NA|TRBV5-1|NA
TGCGCCAGCAGCTTGAACGGCCAGAACACTGAAGCTTTCTTT
CASSLNGQNTEAFF
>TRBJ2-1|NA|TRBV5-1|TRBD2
TGCGCCAGCAGGCATAGCACTAGCGGGAGCTCGGGGGGTGAGCAGTTCTTC
CASRHSTSGSSGGEQFF
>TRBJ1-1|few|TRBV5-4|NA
TGTGCCAGCAGCTCCCGCGGGGGGAGCACTGAAGCTTTCTTT
CASSSRGGSTEAFF
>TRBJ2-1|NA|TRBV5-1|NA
TGCGCCAGCAGCTCAAAGACAGGTAATAGTGAGCAGTTCTTC
CASSSKTGNSEQFF
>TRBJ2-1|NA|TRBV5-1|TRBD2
TGCGCCAGCAGCTTGGCCGGCGGGAGTAGCTACAATGAGCAGTTCTTC
CASSLAGGSSYNEQFF
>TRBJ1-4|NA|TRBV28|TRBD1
TGTGCCAGCAGTTCAGGGGGCGCCGGGGAAAAACTGTTTTTT
CASSSGGAGEKLFF
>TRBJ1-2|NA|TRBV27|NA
TGTGCCAGCAGTAGGCTAGGGCGAACGGACTATGGCTACACCTTC
CASSRLGRTDYGYTF
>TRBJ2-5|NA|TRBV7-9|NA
TGTGCCAGCAGCTTTGGTCGGTTATCCCTAGGGGAGACCCAGTACTTC
CASSFGRLSLGETQYF